The rows below give T cell receptor beta chains drawn from one sample of a study of T cell repertoires in cytomegalovirus infection. TCRdb recomputed calls from the reads with MiXCR, one row per CDR3 protein. The sample comprises 290,000 or so distinct CDR3 sequences, 8% to 10% of which are singletons, and approximately 2.4% rests with the top ten. The sequenced sample consisted of PBMCs. The receptor set was obtained from a human donor in good health (CMV status not recorded). Some clones in this sample may be carry-over from other donors' samples. The CDR3 runs from the conserved cysteine through the conserved F or W. Fields, in order: D gene, clone size, V gene, J gene, CDR3 DNA, CDR3 protein. The D gene is left open where the match is weak. A row's size may be missing; if present it is once, few, many or a size class.

NA,few,TRBV2,TRBJ2-7,TGTGCCACCCAAGCCGGTACCTACGAGCAGTACTTC,CATQAGTYEQYF
TRBD2,many,TRBV7-9,TRBJ2-1,TGTGCCAGCAGCCTCAGAACGACTAGCAGCTACAATGAGCAGTTCTTC,CASSLRTTSSYNEQFF
NA,many,TRBV28,TRBJ2-5,TGTGCCACCGCTTTGATCAAGCCGAAGACCCAGTACTTC,CATALIKPKTQYF
NA,NA,TRBV10-3,TRBJ2-3,TGTGCCATCAGTGAGTCCGGGAATTCGGATACGCAGTATTTT,CAISESGNSDTQYF
NA,many,TRBV15,TRBJ2-7,TGTGCCACCAGCAGAGACTTCGCCCCCAGCTCCTACGAGCAGTACTTC,CATSRDFAPSSYEQYF
NA,NA,TRBV25-1,TRBJ2-3,TGTGCCAGCAGTGGTGCCGGGGGGCCGTCAGATACGCAGTATTTT,CASSGAGGPSDTQYF
NA,few,TRBV5-1,TRBJ1-1,TGCGCCAGCAGCACAACGGGTTACACTGAAGCTTTCTTT,CASSTTGYTEAFF
NA,NA,TRBV15,TRBJ1-1,TGTGCCACCAGCAGTGGTAGGGAGACTGAAGCTTTCTTT,CATSSGRETEAFF
NA,many,TRBV2,TRBJ2-7,TGTGCCAGCAAGGCCAGGCTAATCTACGAGCAGTACTTC,CASKARLIYEQYF
NA,many,TRBV14,TRBJ2-1,TGTGCCAGCAGCCAAGTGAGACAGGCACCTGCTGAGCAGTTCTTC,CASSQVRQAPAEQFF
TRBD1,many,TRBV6-6,TRBJ1-6,TGTGCCAGCAAGATAGACAGGGGCTATTCACCCCTCCACTTT,CASKIDRGYSPLHF